The 22 T cell receptor beta chains presented below share a single source sample, sequenced in a study of blood T cells in healthy people across ages. Sample-barcoded 5' priming and a J-beta primer mix drove a second PCR of roughly 7 to 11 cycles. TCRdb called the 5' RACE reads again in MiXCR, with one record for every CDR3 protein. The data show approximately 800,000 distinct CDR3 sequences, roughly 35% seen once. The sample consisted of blood. These receptors all stem from a man aged 18 to 29 in good health.

This clonotype turned up a few times. The rearrangement joins TRBV7-9 to TRBJ2-5; no firm D call. The V end was cut by 5 bases, the J end by 2 bases, with 12 bases between. This CDR3 spans 14 amino acids. CDR1 and CDR2 (germline): SEHNR, FQNEAQ (reference sequence). CDR3: CASSRRPGQETQYF. CDR3 in DNA: TGTGCCAGCAGCCGTCGGCCAGGTCAAGAGACCCAGTACTTC.

Points on this clonotype: One end of the junction varies from germline; a read error may be responsible. The genes are TRBV7-2 and TRBJ2-2; the D gene could be TRBD1 or TRBD2 (5 bases each). The CDR3 contains 15 residues. Germline-derived CDR1 and CDR2 are SGHTA and FQGNSA. Here the CDR3 DNA reads TGTGCCAGCAGCTTAGCCGGTCCGGGGACCGGGGAGCCGTTTTTT. This gives the protein CASSLAGPGTGEPFF.

The CDR3: CASSGDGSEAFF. The CDR3 DNA reads TGTGCCAGCAGCGGCGACGGATCTGAAGCTTTCTTT. The chain uses TRBV5-5 and TRBJ1-1, with no clear D. Looked up from germline, CDR1 is SGHKS and CDR2 is YYEKEE (reference sequence). The CDR3 spans 12 residues. V was pared by 4 bases and J by 6 bases, with 10 bases between.

The rearrangement links TRBV4-2 to TRBJ1-2, with D possibly being TRBD1 (5 bases). The length of the CDR3 is 17 residues. V was clipped by 3 bases and J by 3 bases, with 20 bases between them. Germline lookup yields CDR1 LGHNA and CDR2 YNFKEQ. CDR3 sequence: CASSHPVGGAEYYGYTF. The CDR3 DNA follows: TGTGCCAGCAGCCACCCAGTGGGCGGGGCTGAATACTATGGCTACACCTTC.

The V call is TRBV20-1, the J call TRBJ2-5, with 7 positions matching TRBD2. The germline gives CDR1 DFQATT, CDR2 SNEGSKA (reference sequence). V lost 6 bases to trimming and J lost 2 bases; unmatched junction nucleotides: 9. The CDR3 runs to 14 residues. The CDR3 loop is CSARGVREQETQYF. In nucleotides, the CDR3 is TGCAGTGCACGGGGGGTGCGGGAGCAAGAGACCCAGTACTTC.

This chain joins TRBV6-6 and TRBJ2-1, with TRBD2 identical over 8 bases. This CDR3 spans 15 amino acids. The trim removed 4 bases at V and 2 bases at J, leaving 4 bases unmatched. The germline gives CDR1 MNHNY, CDR2 SVGAGI (reference sequence). The CDR3 here is CASSSGGIAYNEQFF. Written as DNA, the CDR3 is TGTGCCAGCAGTTCGGGGGGGATCGCCTACAATGAGCAGTTCTTC.

In DNA form, the CDR3 reads TGCAGTGCTAGACCCACCCCCGGGACTCTTACAGATACGCAGTATTTT. As protein: CSARPTPGTLTDTQYF. This chain joins TRBV20-1 and TRBJ2-3; TRBD2 might be the D (6 bases). Germline V CDR1 and CDR2: DFQATT, SNEGSKA (reference sequence). The CDR3 is 16 residues long. Trimming removed 2 bases at V and 3 bases at J, with 18 bases between.

This clonotype showed up many times. The rearrangement joins TRBV29-1 to TRBJ1-2; 7 nucleotides align to TRBD1. J lost 3 bases, V lost 8 bases, and 3 bases had no gene match. CDR3 length: 11 residues. CDR1 SQVTM and CDR2 ANQGSEA come from the germline V gene. The CDR3 region is CSFGQDYGYTF. The CDR3 DNA reads TGCAGCTTTGGACAGGACTATGGCTACACCTTC.

The V and J genes are TRBV14 and TRBJ1-2; 7 bases fit TRBD1. CDR3 length equals 14 residues. Trimming at V came to 3 bases and at J to 4 bases, leaving 5 bases not matched to a gene. CDR1 and CDR2 from the germline V gene are SGHDN and FVKESK. As DNA, the CDR3 is TGTGCCAGCAGCCAGGACAGGACGGTCTATGGCTACACCTTC. This translates into CASSQDRTVYGYTF.

This clonotype has a handful of counts. The V gene is TRBV5-1, the J gene TRBJ2-3; D remains ambiguous. In germline, CDR1 is SGHRS, CDR2 YFSETQ. With 0 bases removed from V and 2 bases from J, the gap between germline ends came to 7 bases. This CDR3 region has 14 residues. The CDR3: CASSLEQLTDTQYF. As DNA, the CDR3 is TGCGCCAGCAGCTTGGAGCAGCTCACAGATACGCAGTATTTT.

This clonotype was seen more than once but under ten times. The chain uses TRBV30 and TRBJ1-1; D call uncertain. This CDR3 spans 12 amino acids. V lost 4 bases, J lost 6 bases, and 12 bases lay in between. Germline V gene sequence: CDR1 GTSNPN, CDR2 SVGIG (reference sequence). The CDR3 region has the DNA TGTGCCTGGACGAAAGGTTTGGCTGAAGCTTTCTTT. Protein sequence: CAWTKGLAEAFF.

The rearrangement uses TRBV20-1 and TRBJ2-3, with 8 nucleotides matching TRBD2. Germline CDR1 is DFQATT and CDR2 is SNEGSKA (reference sequence). Germline trimming cut 5 bases from V and 2 bases from J; bases unmatched to any gene: 6. CDR3 length: 14 residues. The CDR3 loop reads CSAVSGGDTDTQYF. In DNA form, the CDR3 reads TGCAGTGCTGTGAGCGGGGGTGACACAGATACGCAGTATTTT.

J is TRBJ2-2 and V is TRBV4-2, with a possible D match to TRBD2 (5 bases). From germline, CDR1 is LGHNA and CDR2 YNFKEQ. The CDR3 has 17 amino acids. V lost 0 bases and J lost 7, with 18 bases in between. In DNA, the CDR3 is TGTGCCAGCAGCCAAGACAAACGGAGGTTGATATACGGGGAGCTGTTTTTT. It specifies CASSQDKRRLIYGELFF.

The J gene is TRBJ1-2, the V gene TRBV20-1; D may be TRBD1 (5 bases). Deletions cut 0 bases from V and 4 bases from J, with 9 bases between. The CDR3 sequence is 13 residues long. Germline CDR1 is DFQATT and CDR2 is SNEGSKA (reference sequence). The CDR3 DNA follows: TGCAGTGCTAGAGATCAGGGACCCTATGGCTACACCTTC. Its translation is CSARDQGPYGYTF.

Only a few counts were recorded for this clonotype. This chain links TRBV7-3 with TRBJ2-7; TRBD2 matches at 8 bases. Per germline, CDR1 SGHTA and CDR2 FQGTGA. The junction had 7 bases not matched to a gene; V was cut back by 2 bases and J by 7 bases. CDR3 length: 14 residues. The CDR3 spells CASSLAGGDNEQYF. CDR3 nucleotide sequence: TGTGCCAGCAGCTTAGCGGGGGGTGACAATGAGCAGTACTTC.

Notes on this clonotype: One end of the junction fails to match germline, which may point to a read error. This sequence joins TRBV6-4 and TRBJ1-1, with TRBD1 as a possible D gene (6 bases). The CDR3 contains 14 residues. CDR1 is MRHNA and CDR2 is SNTAGT in the germline V gene. The DNA of the CDR3 is TGTGCCAGCCTCTGGGCAGGGGTTGGCACTAAAGCTTTCTTT. This encodes CASLWAGVGTKAFF.

Notes on this clonotype: This may be a read error, as it is one base from a much larger clone. The chain uses TRBV12-3 or TRBV12-4 and TRBJ2-1, with D tentatively TRBD1 (5 bases). V was trimmed by 5 bases and J by 10 bases, leaving 18 bases between them. This CDR3 region has 14 residues. CDR3 DNA: TGTGCCAGCAGTCCTCAGGGCAGATCCTACGAGCAGTTCTTC. Encoded protein: CASSPQGRSYEQFF.

The chain carries TRBV3-1 and TRBJ2-3, with a tentative D call TRBD2 (6 bases). Germline CDR1 reads LGHDT; CDR2 reads YNNKEL (reference sequence). V gave up 7 bases and J gave up 2 bases, with 16 bases separating them. CDR3 length equals 15 residues. CDR3 region: CASTGGTLHTDTQYF. CDR3 coding DNA: TGTGCCAGCACGGGTGGGACTCTACACACAGATACGCAGTATTTT.

The genes are TRBV6-5 and TRBJ1-5, with D perhaps matching TRBD1 (5 bases). From germline, CDR1 is MNHEY and CDR2 SVGAGI. Trimming shortened V by 4 bases and J by 10 bases, and 17 bases separated the two germline ends. This CDR3 is built from 14 residues. CDR3 DNA: TGTGCCAGCAGTTTGGGCGGGGCATCGGGTCCCCAGCATTTT. The encoded protein is CASSLGGASGPQHF.

This clonotype occurred a few times. This chain links TRBV5-5 with TRBJ1-2; TRBD1 agrees at 7 bases. V gave up 0 bases and J gave up 10 bases; unmatched junction bases: 18. The CDR3 has 17 residues. CDR1 SGHKS and CDR2 YYEKEE come from the germline V gene (reference sequence). In nucleotides, the CDR3 is TGTGCCAGCAGCTTGGCGTTGGGAAGGACAGGACCCGGAGACTACACCTTC. This codes for CASSLALGRTGPGDYTF.

As regards this clonotype: A single base separates this from a much larger clone, so it may be a read error. V is TRBV20-1 and J is TRBJ1-5, with no clear D. Germline V gene sequence: CDR1 DFQATT, CDR2 SNEGSKA (reference sequence). The CDR3 is made up of 13 amino acids. The CDR3, as DNA: TGCAGTGTTAGAAGGCTCGGTGGTCAGCCCCAGCATTTT. Translating gives CSVRRLGGQPQHF.

A word on this clonotype: One junction end disagrees with the germline gene, perhaps due to a read error. The chain uses TRBV12-3 or TRBV12-4 and TRBJ1-4, with TRBD1 matching 9 bases. This CDR3 comprises 18 residues. CDR3 coding DNA: TGTGCCAGCAGTTCCAGCCGGGACAGGGATGCTTACAATGAAAGACTGTTTTTT. Its protein is CASSSSRDRDAYNERLFF.